This T cell receptor (beta chain) is from a study of T cells in Graves' hyperthyroidism and ophthalmopathy. Germline V lookup: CDR1 SGHNT, CDR2 YENEEA. Trimming took 5 bases from V and 0 from J; bases not matched to a gene: 14. CDR3 length: 18 residues. TCR beta CDR3 regions were amplified from RNA transcripts. First-round RT-PCR of the TCR CDR3 relied on the HTBI primer set. TCRdb reanalysed the multiplex PCR reads using MiXCR and keeps one entry per CDR3 protein. The sample holds some 600,000 distinct CDR3 sequences, more than 11% seen once. This clonotype occurred many times. The rearrangement joins TRBV11-3 to TRBJ2-3; TRBD1 matches 7 bases. This TCR came from a woman in her twenties or thirties with Graves' hyperthyroidism that later progressed to Graves' ophthalmopathy. The source material was blood. The CDR3 DNA follows: TGTGCCAGCAGCAACCGGGACAGATTTTCCCCTAGCACAGATACGCAGTATTTT. It yields the protein CASSNRDRFSPSTDTQYF.